The entry below describes one T cell receptor beta chain. Method: immunoSEQ multiplex PCR; TCRdb's copy keeps in-frame clones and lacks some. The sample carries some 160,000 clones, around three quarters recorded once. This entry is derived from a study of blood T cell repertoires in COVID-19. Study-wide context: The United States, Italy and Spain provided the acute and convalescent COVID-19 samples. PBMCs, B-cell-depleted T cells, or T cells provided the cDNA or gDNA that made up the material.

The germline V and J ends were trimmed by 1 base and 5 bases, with 10 bases remaining between them. This CDR3 has 13 amino acids. Germline assignment: CDR1 SGHNT and CDR2 YYREEE (reference sequence). The chain combines TRBV5-4 with TRBJ2-7; possibly TRBD2 for D (6 bases). This TCR was sampled from a man in his sixties with acute or convalescent COVID-19. Specimen: peripheral blood. CDR3 DNA: TGTGCCAGCAGCTTGTCGGCGGGGAACGAGCAGTACTTC. The encoded protein is CASSLSAGNEQYF.